Below, 10 T cell receptor beta chains from the same sample are listed, as sequenced in a study of cytomegalovirus exposure and HLA in healthy donors. Primers for the PCR totalled 60 Vbeta and 13 Jbeta. Assay: immunoSEQ multiplex PCR; the TCRdb copy retains only in-frame clones and omits some. Here the sample spans about 190,000 clones, approximately 90% being singletons. The sequencing input was PBMCs. The receptors originated from a boy aged 2-15 years in good health and CMV-seronegative.

The rearrangement joins TRBV5-6 to TRBJ2-2; D is perhaps TRBD1 (6 bases). Trimming removed 9 bases at V and 5 bases at J, with 17 bases between. The germline gives CDR1 SGHDT, CDR2 YYEEEE. The CDR3 is 14 residues long. The CDR3 reads CATTWQGWTGELFF. The CDR3 nucleotides are TGTGCCACAACCTGGCAGGGGTGGACCGGGGAGCTGTTTTTT.

The CDR3 sequence: CASSTGGRADEQYF. The CDR3 nucleotides read TGTGCCAGCAGCACAGGGGGCCGGGCTGACGAGCAGTACTTC. J is TRBJ2-7 and V is TRBV9, with 9 bases that match TRBD1. The V and J ends lost 4 bases and 5 bases, in that order; junction bases with no gene match: 7. CDR1 and CDR2 (germline): SGDLS, YYNGEE. The CDR3 has 14 residues.

A few counts support this clone. The chain employs TRBV4-2 and TRBJ1-4; D unresolved. This CDR3 region has 16 residues. Trimming took off 3 bases at V and 0 bases at J, with 11 bases between the two ends. CDR1 is LGHNA, CDR2 YNFKEQ, per germline. The CDR3 DNA sequence: TGTGCCAGCAGCCACGCCAGCAGCGCAACTAATGAAAAACTGTTTTTT. It is translated as CASSHASSATNEKLFF.

CDR3 sequence (DNA): TGTGCCAGCAGTTTATCGAGAAACAGGGCTAACGGGGAGCTGTTTTTT. Protein product: CASSLSRNRANGELFF. The chain links TRBV27 to TRBJ2-2; a weak D match, TRBD1 (6 bases). CDR1 is MNHEY, CDR2 SMNVEV, per germline (reference sequence). The CDR3 totals 16 residues. Trimming took off 0 bases at V and 7 bases at J, with 15 bases between the two ends.

This clone was observed a single time. The chain joins TRBV7-3 to TRBJ2-2; 9 bases align to TRBD2. This CDR3 region has 14 residues. CDR1 SGHTA and CDR2 FQGTGA come from the germline V gene. The trim removed 4 bases at V and 5 bases at J, leaving 2 bases unmatched. CDR3 bases: TGTGCCAGCAGCTCTAGCGGGGTAACCGGGGAGCTGTTTTTT. It codes for CASSSSGVTGELFF.

The rearrangement links TRBV2 to TRBJ1-2; no definite D call. The germline V and J ends were trimmed by 6 bases and 0 bases, with 11 bases remaining between them. This CDR3 contains 14 residues. Germline CDR1 and CDR2: SNHLY and FYNNEI. The CDR3 bases are TGTGCCAGCAGCCGGGAGCTCGCTAACTATGGCTACACCTTC. Translating it yields CASSRELANYGYTF.

The V and J genes are TRBV28 and TRBJ1-5; no reliable D call. Germline V gene data show CDR1 as MDHEN and CDR2 as SYDVKM. Trimming stripped 6 bases from V and 7 bases from J, with 16 bases between. This CDR3 region has 14 residues. As DNA, the CDR3 is TGTGCCAGCAGGGGTCAGGCGGGAGGGCAGCCCCAGCATTTT. Protein sequence: CASRGQAGGQPQHF.

The chain joins TRBV5-6 to TRBJ2-7; D may be TRBD2 (6 bases). Germline V gene lookup returns CDR1 SGHDT and CDR2 YYEEEE. Trimming pared 2 bases from V and 4 bases from J, leaving 10 bases between. The CDR3 extends over 13 amino acids. DNA for the CDR3: TGTGCCAGCAGCTTCCTACGGGAGTACGAGCAGTACTTC. It encodes CASSFLREYEQYF.

V is TRBV28 and J is TRBJ1-2, with D unclear. Germline lookup yields CDR1 MDHEN and CDR2 SYDVKM. This CDR3 is built from 12 residues. V gave up 5 bases and J gave up 8 bases, with 12 bases separating them. The CDR3 region is CASSELSTGYTF. The CDR3 region has the DNA TGTGCCAGCAGTGAGCTTAGTACCGGCTACACCTTC.

The CDR3 DNA follows: TGTGCCAGCAGCATCGGCGGAGCGGGAGTCGATGAGCAGTTCTTC. Its protein is CASSIGGAGVDEQFF. This chain joins TRBV6-5 and TRBJ2-1; 8 nucleotides match TRBD2. The CDR3 totals 15 residues. The germline gives CDR1 MNHEY, CDR2 SVGAGI. V was clipped by 6 bases and J by 8 bases; unmatched bases: 12.